Below, 25 T cell receptor beta chains from the same sample are listed, as sequenced in a study of CXCR3-negative and CXCR3-positive naive CD8 T cells. Each TRB cDNA library was prepared by 5' RACE (with UMI labels). Reanalyzing the 5' RACE reads, TCRdb keeps one entry per CDR3 protein, without DNA. The table lists approximately 74,000 distinct CDR3 sequences. The sample taken for sequencing was naive CXCR3- CD8+ T cells from blood. The subset is: CD45RO-CCR7+CD27+CD95- naive CD8+ T cells lacking CXCR3 (TNR3-). Receptors originate from a human donor in good health. Some clones in this sample may be carry-over from other donors' samples.

V gene TRBV3-1 combines with J gene TRBJ2-2; TCRdb's D gene call, TRBD1, goes unchecked for lack of DNA. Germline V gives CDR1 LGHDT, CDR2 YNNKEL (reference sequence). The CDR3 runs 16 residues. The CDR3 region is CASSPGRDGPTGELFF.

The chain uses TRBV6-2 or TRBV6-3 and TRBJ2-7; the D gene TCRdb calls, TRBD1, cannot be checked with no DNA. The V gene's germline CDR1 is MNHEY and CDR2 SVGEGT. The CDR3 runs 14 residues. The CDR3 loop reads CASVYQIPPGEQYF.

The gene calls are TRBV12-3 or TRBV12-4 and TRBJ2-1; TCRdb picks TRBD2, but there is no DNA to check that call. The CDR3 sequence is 14 residues long. CDR3 amino acids: CASLASFRVAEQFF.

This rearrangement joins TRBV11-3 to TRBJ2-5; TCRdb lists TRBD2, though no DNA is available to test this call. Looked up from germline, CDR1 is SGHNT and CDR2 is YENEEA. This CDR3 has 15 residues. The CDR3 spells CASQRTAGYQETQYF.

This CDR3 is CASSLIAESEAFF. The chain employs TRBV7-3 and TRBJ1-1. This CDR3 contains 13 residues. Germline V gene sequence: CDR1 SGHTA, CDR2 FQGTGA. Supplemented by reference TRBV7-3 and TRBJ1-1, the full variable domain reads GAGVSQTPSNKVTEKGKYVELRCDPISGHTALYWYRQSLGQGPEFLIYFQGTGAADDSGLPNDRFFAVRPEGSVSTLKIQRTERGDSAVYLCASSLIAESEAFFGQGTRLTVV.

The chain uses TRBV12-3 or TRBV12-4 and TRBJ1-1. This CDR3 is 14 amino acids long. CDR3 residues: CASSLGRLGTEAFF.

The chain is built from TRBV5-1 and TRBJ2-7; the D call of TRBD1 rests on TCRdb alone, since no DNA is present to check it. This CDR3 has 13 residues. Germline CDR1 SGHRS, CDR2 YFSETQ. The CDR3 reads CASSTAPLDEQYF. Filled out from reference TRBV5-1 and TRBJ2-7, the complete variable domain reads KAGVTQTPRYLIKTRGQQVTLSCSPISGHRSVSWYQQTPGQGLQFLFEYFSETQRNKGNFPGRFSGRQFSNSRSEMNVSTLELGDSALYLCASSTAPLDEQYFGPGTRLTVT.

The rearrangement joins TRBV20-1 to TRBJ2-2; the TCRdb D gene call, TRBD1, has no DNA to confirm it. This CDR3 has 13 amino acids. Per germline, CDR1 DFQATT and CDR2 SNEGSKA (reference sequence). The CDR3 here is CSARPTGGGELFF.

The chain carries TRBV28 and TRBJ2-1; the TCRdb D gene call, TRBD2, has no DNA to confirm it. Per germline, CDR1 MDHEN and CDR2 SYDVKM. The CDR3 runs 15 residues. Here the CDR3 reads CASSLLAHSYNEQFF.

The chain's CDR3 is CASSLERRGLMNTEAFF. This chain connects TRBV5-1 to TRBJ1-1. The CDR3 extends over 17 amino acids. The germline V gene encodes CDR1 SGHRS and CDR2 YFSETQ.

The chain couples TRBV13 to TRBJ2-1; the D gene TCRdb calls, TRBD1, cannot be checked with no DNA. The V gene's germline CDR1 is PRHDT and CDR2 FYEKMQ (reference sequence). The CDR3 totals 19 residues. CDR3 sequence: CASSADGGAGPSSYNEQFF.

The CDR3 loop is CASSLKNTGELFF. J is TRBJ2-2 and V is TRBV7-3. Germline lookup yields CDR1 SGHTA and CDR2 FQGTGA. The CDR3 totals 13 residues.

CDR3 amino acids: CSAQEVFGAGGDNEQFF. The rearrangement uses TRBV20-1 and TRBJ2-1; the D call from TCRdb, TRBD2, cannot be confirmed without DNA. The CDR3 sequence is 17 residues long. CDR1 and CDR2 (germline): DFQATT, SNEGSKA (reference sequence).

The chain joins TRBV7-9 to TRBJ2-2; TCRdb returns TRBD2, unconfirmable since there is no DNA. Germline loops: CDR1 SEHNR, CDR2 FQNEAQ (reference sequence). This CDR3 has 16 amino acids. CDR3 sequence: CASSATSGSSTGELFF.

The chain has TRBV27 and TRBJ2-3; the TRBD1 assignment by TCRdb is unverifiable without DNA. The CDR3 runs to 14 residues. Germline CDR1 and CDR2: MNHEY and SMNVEV (reference sequence). CDR3 sequence: CASSWGRGTDTQYF.

This chain uses TRBV7-9 with TRBJ2-1; without DNA, the TCRdb call of TRBD1 cannot be checked. Germline V gene lookup returns CDR1 SEHNR and CDR2 FQNEAQ (reference sequence). This CDR3 spans 14 amino acids. CDR3: CASSHRERYNEQFF.

This sequence joins TRBV28 and TRBJ2-3. The CDR3 contains 15 residues. Germline assignment: CDR1 MDHEN and CDR2 SYDVKM. The CDR3 protein is CASSFLALYTDTQYF.

The chain links TRBV14 to TRBJ2-1. Germline V lookup: CDR1 SGHDN, CDR2 FVKESK. The CDR3 covers 19 residues. The CDR3 protein is CASSQNNQSTGSSYNEQFF.

V usage is TRBV5-1 and J usage is TRBJ2-2; the TCRdb call, TRBD1, lacks DNA for checking. The CDR3 runs 16 residues. Germline lookup yields CDR1 SGHRS and CDR2 YFSETQ. CDR3 residues: CASSSGQGEYTGELFF. Full variable domain (rest looked up from reference TRBV5-1 and TRBJ2-2): KAGVTQTPRYLIKTRGQQVTLSCSPISGHRSVSWYQQTPGQGLQFLFEYFSETQRNKGNFPGRFSGRQFSNSRSEMNVSTLELGDSALYLCASSSGQGEYTGELFFGEGSRLTVL.

This CDR3 is CSARGLAIHEQFF. The chain is built from TRBV29-1 and TRBJ2-1; TCRdb proposes TRBD2, but this gene call is untestable without DNA. This CDR3 has 13 residues. Germline loops: CDR1 SQVTM, CDR2 ANQGSEA.

The CDR3 is CASSPTGYYGYTF. V and J are TRBV25-1 and TRBJ1-2; the TCRdb call, TRBD1, lacks DNA for checking. From germline, CDR1 is MGHDK and CDR2 SYGVNS. The CDR3 contains 13 residues.

This chain uses TRBV6-5 with TRBJ2-2; without DNA, the TCRdb call of TRBD1 cannot be checked. CDR3 length: 14 residues. Germline V gives CDR1 MNHEY, CDR2 SVGAGI. CDR3 region: CASSYRGLGGELFF.

The chain combines TRBV7-9 with TRBJ1-1. This CDR3 is built from 14 residues. Germline loops: CDR1 SEHNR, CDR2 FQNEAQ (reference sequence). This CDR3 is CASSLAAGNTEAFF.

V and J are TRBV7-2 and TRBJ2-1; without DNA, the TCRdb call of TRBD1 cannot be checked. The germline gives CDR1 SGHTA, CDR2 FQGNSA. This CDR3 comprises 17 residues. CDR3 region: CASSFPIRDRAYNEQFF.

This rearrangement joins TRBV15 to TRBJ2-1; no DNA is available, so the TRBD2 call from TCRdb remains unchecked. The CDR3 covers 17 residues. The germline V gene has CDR1 LNHNV and CDR2 YYDKDF (reference sequence). The chain's CDR3 is CATSRDKSAGGPGEQFF.